This TCR beta chain was profiled in a study of graft-versus-host responses after intestinal transplantation. Overall study: Those transplanted obtained multivisceral, liver-intestinal, or isolated intestinal grafts. Study-wide results and caveats: Recipient-marrow GvH clones were detected, some having first appeared in ileum or blood. High graft-versus-host to host-versus-graft clonal ratios were found in allografts of patients who had graft-donor T cell macrochimerism.

Produced via immunoSEQ multiplex PCR; TCRdb's table is partial and in-frame only. Of more than 100,000 clones listed, about 95% are singletons. With regard to this clone: Its antigen is undetermined.

The ends were cut back, 4 bases at V and 8 bases at J, with 14 bases in the middle. The CDR3 length is 13 residues. The germline CDR1 and CDR2 sequences are SEHNR and FQNEAQ (reference sequence). The J gene is TRBJ1-1, the V gene TRBV7-9; D not certain. The sequence was collected from a human donor who received an intestinal transplant. Sequenced material: unstimulated CD8+ T cells sorted from spleen or lymph node cells, taken before intestinal transplant. The CDR3 spells CASSSEGRQEAFF. The CDR3 region has the DNA TGTGCCAGCAGCTCAGAAGGACGGCAAGAAGCTTTCTTT.